The 31 T cell receptor beta chains listed next were all sequenced from one sample in a study of shared clonotypes between healthy human individuals (dated by TCRdb to the early 2020s). To prepare the library, the immunoSEQ multiplex PCR assay was applied. As stored in TCRdb, this immuneACCESS dataset retains in-frame rearrangements with V and J assigned. A fraction of the clones does not appear; measured against another copy, unresolved V genes explain less than half of the discrepancy, and the remainder lacks a known reason. This sample is represented by more than 1,200,000 clones; about 98.5% of them were singletons. About 0.35% of the sample lies in the top ten. Material: naive CD4+ T cells sorted from blood. In light of the paper, this sample's cell subset or site label describes: CD45RA+ positively selected. These receptors all stem from a man aged 30 to 39 in good health.

This clone was counted a single time. J is TRBJ1-1 and V is TRBV5-6, with unresolved D. Germline CDR1 SGHDT, CDR2 YYEEEE. With 5 bases removed from V and 1 base from J, the gap between germline ends came to 15 bases. The CDR3 length is 15 residues. CDR3 bases: TGTGCCAGCAGACGAGGACGTCTTTCGAACACTGAAGCTTTCTTT. Translating it yields CASRRGRLSNTEAFF.

The chain combines TRBV10-1 with TRBJ2-1, with D perhaps TRBD2 (6 bases). The germline V gene has CDR1 WNHNN and CDR2 SYGVQD (reference sequence). The CDR3 is 13 amino acids. The V and J ends lost 8 bases and 4 bases respectively, with 12 bases between them. The CDR3 nucleotides are TGCGCCAGCTCAAGCGGGCAATACAATGAGCAGTTCTTC. This gives the protein CASSSGQYNEQFF.

The chain has TRBV9 and TRBJ2-3, with D unclear. The germline V gene encodes CDR1 SGDLS and CDR2 YYNGEE. This CDR3 region has 14 residues. Trimming took 0 bases from V and 1 from J, leaving 6 bases between them. This chain's CDR3 is CASSVGERTDTQYF. CDR3 bases: TGTGCCAGCAGCGTAGGGGAACGCACAGATACGCAGTATTTT.

The rearrangement joins TRBV9 to TRBJ1-3, with TRBD1 as a possible D gene (6 bases). Germline V gene sequence: CDR1 SGDLS, CDR2 YYNGEE. Trimming cost V 3 bases and J 4 bases, with 8 bases left between them. This CDR3 is built from 13 residues. The CDR3 DNA sequence: TGTGCCAGCAGCGCAGGACAGGGAAACACCATATATTTT. Its translation is CASSAGQGNTIYF.

This rearrangement joins TRBV14 to TRBJ1-1, with no clear D. CDR1 and CDR2 from the germline V gene are SGHDN and FVKESK. Trimming left V 0 bases short and J 0 bases short, with 17 bases between. CDR3 length equals 18 residues. This chain's CDR3 is CASSQDLARTALNTEAFF. CDR3 nucleotides: TGTGCCAGCAGCCAAGACCTGGCGCGGACGGCCCTGAACACTGAAGCTTTCTTT.

This clone is a singleton in its sample. V gene TRBV5-1 combines with J gene TRBJ1-3; TRBD1 agrees at 8 bases. This CDR3 region has 16 residues. Germline CDR1 and CDR2: SGHRS and YFSETQ. Unmatched junction bases numbered 4, after V lost 0 bases and J lost 2 bases. CDR3 sequence reads: CASSLAGTGTGNTIYF. The CDR3 bases are TGCGCCAGCAGCTTGGCAGGGACAGGTACTGGAAACACCATATATTTT.

This sequence joins TRBV7-9 and TRBJ1-2; D uncertain. Trimming removed 5 bases at V and 0 bases at J, with 7 bases between. There are 13 residues in the CDR3. CDR1 and CDR2 (germline): SEHNR, FQNEAQ (reference sequence). The CDR3 DNA sequence: TGTGCCAGCAGCCACAGTTCTAACTATGGCTACACCTTC. It specifies CASSHSSNYGYTF.

This clone was counted once. This sample includes further DNA sequences coding for the same CDR3. J is TRBJ2-3 and V is TRBV2, with D tentatively TRBD1 (6 bases). V was trimmed by 9 bases and J by 2 bases, leaving 9 bases between them. The V gene's germline CDR1 is SNHLY and CDR2 FYNNEI. This CDR3 has 12 residues. CDR3 amino acids: CASRDNTDTQYF. Here the CDR3 DNA reads TGTGCCAGTAGGGACAACACAGATACGCAGTATTTT.

This chain joins TRBV14 and TRBJ2-1, with 8 bases identical to TRBD1. Losses at the gene ends were 4 bases for V and 8 bases for J; bases not matched to a gene: 22. The V gene's germline CDR1 is SGHDN and CDR2 FVKESK. This CDR3 is built from 19 residues. This CDR3 reads CASSLGTGWRSPLLYEQFF. The CDR3 nucleotides read TGTGCCAGCAGCCTCGGGACAGGTTGGCGGAGCCCCTTATTGTATGAGCAGTTCTTC.

J is TRBJ2-1 and V is TRBV19; a possible D gene is TRBD2 (6 bases). V dropped 5 bases and J dropped 5 bases, with 13 bases sitting between them. The CDR3 consists of 14 residues. CDR1 and CDR2 (germline): LNHDA, SQIVND (reference sequence). CDR3 residues: CASSWRAGDNEQFF. CDR3 in DNA: TGTGCCAGTAGTTGGAGGGCCGGGGACAATGAGCAGTTCTTC. Together with reference TRBV19 and TRBJ2-1, the CDR3 gives the full variable domain: DGGITQSPKYLFRKEGQNVTLSCEQNLNHDAMYWYRQDPGQGLRLIYYSQIVNDFQKGDIAEGYSVSREKKESFPLTVTSAQKNPTAFYLCASSWRAGDNEQFFGPGTRLTVL.

This rearrangement joins TRBV18 to TRBJ2-7; D is ambiguous. CDR1 and CDR2 (germline): KGHSH, LQKENI. The CDR3 is 14 residues long. The V end was cut by 0 bases, the J end by 2 bases, with 8 bases between. CDR3 bases: TGTGCCAGCTCACCACCCAAAGAACCCTACGAGCAGTACTTC. This sequence encodes CASSPPKEPYEQYF.

This sequence joins TRBV18 and TRBJ1-1; 9 bases align to TRBD1. Per germline, CDR1 KGHSH and CDR2 LQKENI. The length of the CDR3 is 16 residues. The trim removed 4 bases at V and 5 bases at J, leaving 11 bases unmatched. The CDR3 sequence: CASSQGTGLVRTEAFF. In DNA form, the CDR3 reads TGTGCCAGCTCACAAGGGACAGGGTTGGTGAGGACTGAAGCTTTCTTT.

The chain employs TRBV7-3 and TRBJ1-1, with D perhaps matching TRBD1 (5 bases). CDR1 and CDR2 from the germline V gene are SGHTA and FQGTGA. The CDR3 spans 13 residues. V lost 5 bases to trimming and J lost 8 bases, with 15 bases between them. CDR3 bases: TGTGCCAGCAGCACGACAGCTTTCACCGAAGCTTTCTTT. Its protein is CASSTTAFTEAFF.

The chain couples TRBV19 to TRBJ2-5, with D maybe TRBD2 (5 bases). This CDR3 spans 12 amino acids. V was shortened by 6 bases and J by 5 bases, with 10 bases between the two germline ends. Germline CDR1 LNHDA, CDR2 SQIVND (reference sequence). CDR3 coding DNA: TGTGCCAGTAGACGGGGTGGGGAGACCCAGTACTTC. This codes for CASRRGGETQYF.

The chain carries TRBV18 and TRBJ1-2; TRBD1 aligns across 9 bases. The germline V gene encodes CDR1 KGHSH and CDR2 LQKENI. The CDR3 runs 16 residues. The V and J ends lost 3 bases and 2 bases, in that order; junction bases with no gene match: 7. In DNA, the CDR3 is TGTGCCAGCTCACCGGTGGGACAGGGTGCGAACTATGGCTACACCTTC. This sequence encodes CASSPVGQGANYGYTF.

Of note for this clone: Other DNA sequences in the sample encode the same CDR3. The CDR3 protein is CASSLTTDTQYF. The CDR3 DNA reads as TGCGCCAGCAGCCTCACTACAGATACGCAGTATTTT. The V and J genes are TRBV5-1 and TRBJ2-3, with no clear D. The germline gives CDR1 SGHRS, CDR2 YFSETQ. V was trimmed by 4 bases and J by 3 bases, leaving 6 bases between them. The CDR3 covers 12 residues.

The J gene is TRBJ1-2, the V gene TRBV29-1, with D uncertain. The CDR3 is 12 residues long. Germline CDR1 SQVTM, CDR2 ANQGSEA. V was trimmed by 5 bases and J by 5 bases, leaving 12 bases between them. CDR3 nucleotides: TGCAGCGTTAGCGGCAGTAGGTATGGCTACACCTTC. This sequence encodes CSVSGSRYGYTF.

The chain has TRBV19 and TRBJ1-2; D unclear. Trimming cost V 3 bases and J 4 bases, with 15 bases left between them. CDR1 and CDR2 from the germline V gene are LNHDA and SQIVND (reference sequence). The CDR3 extends over 15 amino acids. The DNA of the CDR3 is TGTGCCAGTAGTATCTCTTTACGACTTGGCTATGGCTACACCTTC. It codes for CASSISLRLGYGYTF. The whole variable domain, remainder taken from reference TRBV19 and TRBJ1-2, is DGGITQSPKYLFRKEGQNVTLSCEQNLNHDAMYWYRQDPGQGLRLIYYSQIVNDFQKGDIAEGYSVSREKKESFPLTVTSAQKNPTAFYLCASSISLRLGYGYTFGSGTRLTVV.

The count of this clone is one. The chain is built from TRBV30 and TRBJ1-4; D might be TRBD1 (5 bases). CDR1 GTSNPN and CDR2 SVGIG come from the germline V gene (reference sequence). The CDR3 length is 13 residues. V lost 0 bases and J 8 bases, leaving 10 bases between the germline ends. CDR3 residues: CAWSVGTGEKLFF. DNA of the CDR3: TGTGCCTGGAGTGTCGGGACGGGCGAAAAACTGTTTTTT.

This clone was seen a single time. The chain recombines TRBV7-9 with TRBJ2-3; D is uncertain. The ends were cut back, 2 bases at V and 8 bases at J, with 2 bases in the middle. From germline, CDR1 is SEHNR and CDR2 FQNEAQ (reference sequence). The CDR3 runs to 10 residues. CDR3 DNA: TGTGCCAGCAGCTTATCTACGCAGTATTTT. The encoded protein is CASSLSTQYF.

This chain uses TRBV25-1 with TRBJ1-2; D might be TRBD1 (6 bases). Germline V gene data show CDR1 as MGHDK and CDR2 as SYGVNS. The CDR3 length is 15 residues. The V gene lost 0 bases and the J gene lost 4 bases, with 12 bases spanning the gap. CDR3 in amino acids: CASSEYRGTTYGYTF. The CDR3 nucleotides are TGTGCCAGCAGTGAATATAGAGGGACAACCTATGGCTACACCTTC.

The rearrangement links TRBV15 to TRBJ2-7; unclear D gene. The germline gives CDR1 LNHNV, CDR2 YYDKDF (reference sequence). Trimming removed 0 bases from V and 3 bases from J, with 12 bases in between. The CDR3 extends over 15 amino acids. The CDR3 DNA follows: TGTGCCACCAGCAGAGATAAGCGACTCGTCTACGAGCAGTACTTC. Translated, it gives CATSRDKRLVYEQYF. The entire variable domain, with the rest obtained from reference TRBV15 and TRBJ2-7, is as follows: DAMVIQNPRYQVTQFGKPVTLSCSQTLNHNVMYWYQQKSSQAPKLLFHYYDKDFNNEADTPDNFQSRRPNTSFCFLDIRSPGLGDTAMYLCATSRDKRLVYEQYFGPGTRLTVT.

Note on this clone: This sample includes further DNA sequences coding for the same CDR3. This CDR3 is CASSLAGTAEETQYF. In DNA, the CDR3 is TGCGCCAGCAGCTTGGCCGGAACAGCTGAAGAGACCCAGTACTTC. V is TRBV5-1 and J is TRBJ2-5; the D is unclear. The V gene's germline CDR1 is SGHRS and CDR2 YFSETQ. V gave up 0 bases and J gave up 3 bases, with 12 bases separating them. CDR3 length: 15 amino acids.

The chain couples TRBV7-2 to TRBJ2-1, with 14 bases lining up with TRBD2. In germline, CDR1 is SGHTA, CDR2 FQGNSA. The CDR3 has 16 residues. With V trimmed by 5 bases and J by 7 bases, 7 bases remained unmatched. CDR3 nucleotides: TGTGCCAGCAGCCCGGGGGGACTAGCGGGAGTAAATGAGCAGTTCTTC. Amino acid sequence: CASSPGGLAGVNEQFF.

The chain couples TRBV6-6 to TRBJ1-2, with D perhaps TRBD1 (6 bases). V was pared by 6 bases and J by 7 bases, with 24 bases between. The germline CDR1 and CDR2 sequences are MNHNY and SVGAGI (reference sequence). The CDR3 totals 16 residues. Here the CDR3 reads CASSTRPRDTASGYTF. CDR3 DNA sequence: TGTGCCAGCAGCACACGTCCCAGGGACACGGCTTCTGGCTACACCTTC.

This clone was counted once. The chain employs TRBV11-1 and TRBJ2-3; D is perhaps TRBD2 (6 bases). Per the germline V gene, CDR1 is SGHAT and CDR2 is FQDESV (reference sequence). With 1 base removed from V and 0 bases from J, the gap between germline ends came to 20 bases. This CDR3 has 19 amino acids. The CDR3 bases are TGTGCCAGCAGCTTAGGGGCCAGGGCGGGGTTCTTCAGCACAGATACGCAGTATTTT. It yields the protein CASSLGARAGFFSTDTQYF.

The V gene is TRBV10-3, the J gene TRBJ1-5; unclear D gene. CDR3 length equals 13 residues. Germline CDR1 ENHRY, CDR2 SYGVKD. The V end was cut by 4 bases, the J end by 1 base, with 5 bases between. In DNA form, the CDR3 reads TGTGCCATCAGTGCGGCCAGCAATCAGCCCCAGCATTTT. This gives the protein CAISAASNQPQHF.

Details on this clone: The sample carries other DNA sequences with the same CDR3. The chain recombines TRBV27 with TRBJ1-1, with no clear D. CDR3 size: 14 residues. Per germline, CDR1 MNHEY and CDR2 SMNVEV (reference sequence). Trimming took off 3 bases at V and 0 bases at J, with 8 bases between the two ends. The CDR3 region has the DNA TGTGCCAGCAGTTTCACCGGACTGAACACTGAAGCTTTCTTT. It codes for CASSFTGLNTEAFF.

The V gene is TRBV10-3, the J gene TRBJ2-7; possibly TRBD2 for D (5 bases). The length of the CDR3 is 15 residues. CDR1 and CDR2 (germline): ENHRY, SYGVKD. With 2 bases removed from V and 4 bases from J, the gap between germline ends came to 15 bases. CDR3 sequence (DNA): TGTGCCATCAGTGAGATATTAGCGCGAACTTACGAGCAGTACTTC. It translates to CAISEILARTYEQYF.

This chain joins TRBV25-1 and TRBJ2-7; D could derive from TRBD1 or TRBD2 (5 bases each). The CDR3 is made up of 15 amino acids. The germline gives CDR1 MGHDK, CDR2 SYGVNS. V lost 4 bases and J lost 6, with 19 bases in between. The CDR3 is CASSVTGTWASEQYF. The CDR3 nucleotides are TGTGCCAGCAGTGTAACCGGGACCTGGGCCTCCGAGCAGTACTTC.

The chain employs TRBV7-9 and TRBJ1-1; D remains ambiguous. CDR1 and CDR2 from the germline V gene are SEHNR and FQNEAQ (reference sequence). Trimming took 5 bases from V and 1 from J, leaving 11 bases between them. The CDR3 is 14 amino acids. The CDR3: CASSQRIENTEAFF. In DNA, the CDR3 is TGTGCCAGCAGCCAGAGGATAGAGAACACTGAAGCTTTCTTT. The entire variable domain, with the rest obtained from reference TRBV7-9 and TRBJ1-1, is as follows: DTGVSQNPRHKITKRGQNVTFRCDPISEHNRLYWYRQTLGQGPEFLTYFQNEAQLEKSRLLSDRFSAERPKGSFSTLEIQRTEQGDSAMYLCASSQRIENTEAFFGQGTRLTVV.